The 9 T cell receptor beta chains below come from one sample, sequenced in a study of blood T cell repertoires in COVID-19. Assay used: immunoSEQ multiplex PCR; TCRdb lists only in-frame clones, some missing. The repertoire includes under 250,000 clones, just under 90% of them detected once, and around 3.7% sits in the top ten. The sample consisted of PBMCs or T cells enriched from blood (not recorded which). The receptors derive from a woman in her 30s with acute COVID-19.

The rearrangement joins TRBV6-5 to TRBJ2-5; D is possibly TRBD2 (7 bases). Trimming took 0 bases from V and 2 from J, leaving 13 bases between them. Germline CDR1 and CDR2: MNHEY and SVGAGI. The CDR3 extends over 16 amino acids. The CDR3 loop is CASSYSGGLRQETQYF. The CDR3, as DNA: TGTGCCAGCAGTTACTCGGGGGGGCTCCGGCAAGAGACCCAGTACTTC.

CDR3 bases: TGTGCCAGCAGCCCTGGGGTAGGGGGCGTAAGAACTGAAGCTTTCTTT. This translates into CASSPGVGGVRTEAFF. V gene TRBV5-4 combines with J gene TRBJ1-1, with TRBD1 matching over 7 bases. Germline V CDR1 and CDR2: SGHNT, YYREEE (reference sequence). The CDR3 sequence is 16 residues long. V was clipped by 4 bases and J by 5 bases; unmatched bases: 14. Using reference TRBV5-4 and TRBJ1-1 for the parts outside the CDR3, the full variable domain is ETGVTQSPTHLIKTRGQQVTLRCSSQSGHNTVSWYQQALGQGPQFIFQYYREEENGRGNFPPRFSGLQFPNYSSELNVNALELDDSALYLCASSPGVGGVRTEAFFGQGTRLTVV.

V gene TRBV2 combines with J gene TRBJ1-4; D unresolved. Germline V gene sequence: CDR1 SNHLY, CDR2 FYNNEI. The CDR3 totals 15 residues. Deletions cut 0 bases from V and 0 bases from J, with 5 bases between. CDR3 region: CASSEAGTTNEKLFF. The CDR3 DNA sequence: TGTGCCAGCAGTGAAGCCGGGACAACTAATGAAAAACTGTTTTTT.

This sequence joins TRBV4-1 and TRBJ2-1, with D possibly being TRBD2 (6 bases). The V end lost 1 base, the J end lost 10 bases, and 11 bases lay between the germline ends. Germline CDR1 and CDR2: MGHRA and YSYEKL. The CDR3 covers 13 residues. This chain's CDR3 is CASSQVGGKEQFF. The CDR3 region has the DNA TGCGCCAGCAGCCAAGTGGGGGGAAAAGAGCAGTTCTTC.

The CDR3 DNA is TGTGCCAGCAGCAAGGACAGGGCTGAGACCCAGTACTTC. Translating it yields CASSKDRAETQYF. The rearrangement uses TRBV7-2 and TRBJ2-5, with 8 bases fitting TRBD1. The germline gives CDR1 SGHTA, CDR2 FQGNSA. CDR3 size: 13 residues. V shed 5 bases, J shed 5 bases, and the junction held 4 bases outside the gene matches.

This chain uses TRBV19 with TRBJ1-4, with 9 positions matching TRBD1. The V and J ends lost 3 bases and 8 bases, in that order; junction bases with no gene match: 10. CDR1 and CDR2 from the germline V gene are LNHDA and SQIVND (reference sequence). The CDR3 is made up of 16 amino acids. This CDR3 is CASSILPGQGREKLFF. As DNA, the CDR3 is TGTGCCAGTAGTATCTTACCGGGACAGGGCCGAGAAAAACTGTTTTTT.

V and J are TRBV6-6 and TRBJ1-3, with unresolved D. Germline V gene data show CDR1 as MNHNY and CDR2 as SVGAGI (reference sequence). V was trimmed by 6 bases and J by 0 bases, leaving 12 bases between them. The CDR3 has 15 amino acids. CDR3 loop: CASRSDGGSGNTIYF. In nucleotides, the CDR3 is TGTGCCAGCAGATCTGACGGAGGCTCTGGAAACACCATATATTTT.

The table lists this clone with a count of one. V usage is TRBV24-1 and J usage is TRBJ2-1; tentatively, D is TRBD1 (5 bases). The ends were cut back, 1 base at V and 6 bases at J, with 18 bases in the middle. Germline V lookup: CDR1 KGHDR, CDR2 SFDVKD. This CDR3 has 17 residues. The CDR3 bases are TGTGCCACCAGTGATTTCGGTCCAGGGTACGTGGGCAATGAGCAGTTCTTC. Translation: CATSDFGPGYVGNEQFF.

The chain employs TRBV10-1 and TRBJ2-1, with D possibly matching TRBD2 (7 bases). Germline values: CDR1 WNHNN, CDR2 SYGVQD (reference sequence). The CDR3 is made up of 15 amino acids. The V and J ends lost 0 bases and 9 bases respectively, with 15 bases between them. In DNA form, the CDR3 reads TGCGCCAGCAGTGAGTCTGGGGGGGCTGCCGGTGAGCAGTTCTTC. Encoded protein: CASSESGGAAGEQFF.